The next 27 T cell receptor beta chains were all read from a single sample in a study of blood T cell repertoires in COVID-19 (dated by TCRdb to 2018 to 2021). Libraries were prepared through the immunoSEQ multiplex PCR assay. TCRdb took over this immuneACCESS table, retaining in-frame rearrangements with V and J assigned. Such tables are incomplete; in checked studies, under half of the missing clones stem from an unresolved V gene, and the remainder is unexplained. Within this sample are under 300,000 clones, with around 87% of them counted one time only. The top ten clonotypes cover 1.5% to 2% of the sample. Sequenced input: PBMCs or T cells enriched from blood (not recorded which). These receptors were obtained from a woman between 50 and 59 years old who had recovered from COVID-19.

This clone was found once. The rearrangement joins TRBV5-1 to TRBJ2-1; unclear D gene. V was pared by 4 bases and J by 0 bases, with 11 bases between. CDR1 and CDR2 from the germline V gene are SGHRS and YFSETQ. The CDR3 extends over 15 amino acids. CDR3 in DNA: TGCGCCAGCAGCCCCCTACCTCGCTCCTACAATGAGCAGTTCTTC. Residues: CASSPLPRSYNEQFF.

The V gene is TRBV28, the J gene TRBJ1-5, with 10 bases identical to TRBD1. J lost 7 bases, V lost 5 bases, and 8 bases had no gene match. The germline CDR1 and CDR2 sequences are MDHEN and SYDVKM. This CDR3 spans 15 amino acids. The chain's CDR3 is CASSLWDRGDQPQHF. The CDR3, as DNA: TGTGCCAGCAGTCTTTGGGACAGGGGAGACCAGCCCCAGCATTTT.

A few counts support this clone. The rearrangement joins TRBV27 to TRBJ1-5; D not certain. The germline V gene encodes CDR1 MNHEY and CDR2 SMNVEV (reference sequence). There are 16 residues in the CDR3. V was shortened by 4 bases and J by 9 bases, with 22 bases between the two germline ends. The CDR3, as DNA: TGTGCCAGCAGTTCTGACCCACGGGGAAGGCAGTCGCCCCAGCATTTT. This sequence encodes CASSSDPRGRQSPQHF.

V gene TRBV7-9 combines with J gene TRBJ1-3; D unclear. The CDR3 extends over 14 amino acids. The germline CDR1 and CDR2 sequences are SEHNR and FQNEAQ (reference sequence). The V and J ends lost 3 bases and 0 bases respectively, with 6 bases between them. The CDR3 DNA follows: TGTGCCAGCAGCTTTGAGGGCTCTGGAAACACCATATATTTT. It codes for CASSFEGSGNTIYF. The complete variable domain, with remaining parts taken from reference TRBV7-9 and TRBJ1-3, reads DTGVSQNPRHKITKRGQNVTFRCDPISEHNRLYWYRQTLGQGPEFLTYFQNEAQLEKSRLLSDRFSAERPKGSFSTLEIQRTEQGDSAMYLCASSFEGSGNTIYFGEGSWLTVV.

This clone was picked up a small number of times. V gene TRBV6-5 combines with J gene TRBJ2-3; D remains unclear. This CDR3 contains 13 residues. V was shortened by 4 bases and J by 5 bases, with 10 bases between the two germline ends. Germline V gives CDR1 MNHEY, CDR2 SVGAGI. The CDR3 is CASSFRLGDTQYF. The CDR3 nucleotides are TGTGCCAGCAGTTTTCGACTGGGAGATACGCAGTATTTT.

This chain joins TRBV24-1 and TRBJ2-2, with 11 bases identical to TRBD2. The CDR3 extends over 15 amino acids. J lost 7 bases, V lost 5 bases, and 5 bases had no gene match. Germline V lookup: CDR1 KGHDR, CDR2 SFDVKD. The CDR3 DNA sequence: TGTGCCACCAGTGGAACTAGCGGGAGAGGCGGGGAGCTGTTTTTT. Protein: CATSGTSGRGGELFF.

The chain uses TRBV7-6 and TRBJ2-7; no clear D. Germline V CDR1 and CDR2: SGHVS, FNYEAQ. V lost 1 base and J lost 9, with 13 bases in between. The CDR3 has 13 amino acids. The CDR3 region is CASSLDDPGRQYF. CDR3 nucleotides: TGTGCCAGCAGCTTAGACGACCCGGGTAGGCAGTACTTC.

This chain connects TRBV6-5 to TRBJ2-7; TRBD2 matches 12 bases. The CDR3 has 15 amino acids. The J segment lost 3 bases and the V segment lost 8 bases, leaving 8 bases of the junction unmatched. The germline gives CDR1 MNHEY, CDR2 SVGAGI. In DNA form, the CDR3 reads TGTGCCAGCCTAAAAGGACTAGCGGGACACTACGAGCAGTACTTC. Translation: CASLKGLAGHYEQYF.

The genes are TRBV11-3 and TRBJ2-7; 14 bases are shared with TRBD2. J lost 2 bases, V lost 5 bases, and 8 bases had no gene match. Germline CDR1 SGHNT, CDR2 YENEEA. The CDR3 is 17 amino acids. Written as DNA, the CDR3 is TGTGCCAGCAGCACCCCCACGACTAGCGGGAGGGCCTACGAGCAGTACTTC. Its protein product is CASSTPTTSGRAYEQYF. Full variable domain (remainder filled in from reference TRBV11-3 and TRBJ2-7): EAGVVQSPRYKIIEKKQPVAFWCNPISGHNTLYWYLQNLGQGPELLIRYENEEAVDDSQLPKDRFSAERLKGVDSTLKIQPAELGDSAVYLCASSTPTTSGRAYEQYFGPGTRLTVT.

In this sample, this clone turned up once. The chain couples TRBV5-1 to TRBJ1-4; D remains unclear. Germline V gene lookup returns CDR1 SGHRS and CDR2 YFSETQ. Trimming took off 4 bases at V and 7 bases at J, with 14 bases between the two ends. The CDR3 length is 14 residues. The CDR3 nucleotides are TGCGCCAGCAGCGAGAATGCGGGGTTTGAAAAACTGTTTTTT. Translated: CASSENAGFEKLFF.

The chain has TRBV27 and TRBJ1-1; D might be TRBD1 (5 bases). The CDR3 covers 14 residues. V was clipped by 5 bases and J by 4 bases, with 14 bases between them. Germline assignment: CDR1 MNHEY and CDR2 SMNVEV (reference sequence). The CDR3, as DNA: TGTGCCAGCAGTGCGGGACGGCCGGTCACTGAAGCTTTCTTT. Its translation: CASSAGRPVTEAFF.

The V call is TRBV3-1 (or the pseudogene TRBV3-2), the J call TRBJ2-7; tentative D call: TRBD2 (6 bases). Trimming removed 4 bases at V and 7 bases at J, with 14 bases between. Germline V gene data show CDR1 as LGHDT and CDR2 as YNNKEL (reference sequence). The CDR3 length is 13 residues. CDR3 sequence: CASSPGGVGEQYF. CDR3 DNA: TGTGCCAGCAGCCCCGGGGGAGTGGGAGAGCAGTACTTC.

This clone appeared once. The V gene is TRBV2, the J gene TRBJ1-4; a weak D match, TRBD1 (6 bases). V was cut by 3 bases and J by 6 bases, with 11 bases left in between. Germline values: CDR1 SNHLY, CDR2 FYNNEI. The CDR3 loop spans 14 amino acids. CDR3 DNA: TGTGCCAGCAGTGACAGGGCAGGGGATGAAAAACTGTTTTTT. Protein sequence: CASSDRAGDEKLFF.

The chain carries TRBV7-3 and TRBJ2-5, with 7 bases matching TRBD2. This CDR3 region has 15 residues. CDR1 is SGHTA, CDR2 FQGTGA, per germline. V lost 2 bases, J lost 4 bases, and 7 bases stayed unmatched. The CDR3 spells CASSLELAPLETQYF. The CDR3 bases are TGTGCCAGCAGCTTAGAACTAGCGCCGCTAGAGACCCAGTACTTC.

To note about this clone: Other DNA variants within this sample encode the same CDR3. V and J are TRBV28 and TRBJ1-4; D call uncertain. CDR3 length: 13 residues. The V end was cut by 6 bases, the J end by 8 bases, with 13 bases between. CDR1 MDHEN and CDR2 SYDVKM come from the germline V gene. The CDR3 is CASSSGLGEKLFF. CDR3 bases: TGTGCCAGCAGCTCCGGGTTAGGCGAAAAACTGTTTTTT.

The V gene is TRBV4-2, the J gene TRBJ2-1, with D perhaps TRBD2 (6 bases). Germline values: CDR1 LGHNA, CDR2 YNFKEQ. The V end was cut by 0 bases, the J end by 3 bases, with 12 bases between. This CDR3 spans 16 amino acids. CDR3 bases: TGTGCCAGCAGCCAAGATGCAGAGCGGGTCTACAATGAGCAGTTCTTC. It translates to CASSQDAERVYNEQFF.

This clone was found once. The rearrangement links TRBV27 to TRBJ2-7; D might be TRBD2 (6 bases). This CDR3 spans 16 amino acids. Germline CDR1 is MNHEY and CDR2 is SMNVEV (reference sequence). V lost 3 bases to trimming and J lost 2 bases, with 17 bases between them. This CDR3 reads CASSLNGLPLTYEQYF. The CDR3 DNA reads as TGTGCCAGCAGTTTGAACGGACTACCATTAACCTACGAGCAGTACTTC.

The rearrangement links TRBV5-1 to TRBJ2-2; 10 bases fit TRBD1. The germline CDR1 and CDR2 sequences are SGHRS and YFSETQ. V lost 4 bases and J lost 5; bases outside the gene matches: 8. This CDR3 has 16 residues. CDR3 in amino acids: CASSPWTGGGTGELFF. As DNA, the CDR3 is TGCGCCAGCAGCCCTTGGACAGGGGGAGGAACCGGGGAGCTGTTTTTT.

The V and J genes are TRBV18 and TRBJ1-6; TRBD1 aligns across 7 bases. In germline, CDR1 is KGHSH, CDR2 LQKENI. After removal of 5 bases from V and 8 bases from J, the junction contained 6 bases not matched to a gene. The CDR3 loop spans 14 amino acids. The CDR3 DNA is TGTGCCAGCTCAGCGACAGGGACGGATTCACCCCTCCACTTT. Amino acid sequence: CASSATGTDSPLHF.

This clone was found once. The chain uses TRBV28 and TRBJ1-5, with D maybe TRBD1 (5 bases). The germline CDR1 and CDR2 sequences are MDHEN and SYDVKM. The CDR3 loop spans 13 amino acids. The ends were cut back, 3 bases at V and 5 bases at J, with 8 bases in the middle. This CDR3 reads CASSFDSDQPQHF. Written as DNA, the CDR3 is TGTGCCAGCAGTTTTGACAGCGATCAGCCCCAGCATTTT.

The chain employs TRBV19 and TRBJ2-1; 9 bases line up with TRBD2. The CDR3 is 15 amino acids. Germline CDR1 is LNHDA and CDR2 is SQIVND (reference sequence). V was pared by 5 bases and J by 6 bases, with 8 bases of the junction left unmatched. CDR3 nucleotides: TGTGCCAGTAGTCTCAGCGGGAGGAATAGCAATGAGCAGTTCTTC. Translation: CASSLSGRNSNEQFF.

V is TRBV2 and J is TRBJ2-2; 8 nucleotides agree with TRBD2. V lost 6 bases and J lost 8; bases outside the gene matches: 14. The CDR3 spans 16 residues. Germline V lookup: CDR1 SNHLY, CDR2 FYNNEI. The CDR3 here is CASRELADLGVGELFF. CDR3 bases: TGTGCCAGCAGGGAACTAGCGGACCTAGGCGTTGGGGAGCTGTTTTTT.

This clone appeared many times. This chain links TRBV6-2 or TRBV6-3 with TRBJ2-7, with D possibly matching TRBD2 (6 bases). CDR3 length equals 13 residues. CDR1 and CDR2 (germline): MNHEY, SVGEGT. With 6 bases removed from V and 7 bases from J, the gap between germline ends came to 16 bases. The CDR3 coding sequence is TGTGCCAGCAGCCCCCGGGAGAGCGCGGAGCAGTACTTC. It specifies CASSPRESAEQYF.

The V and J genes are TRBV6-1 and TRBJ1-2, with a tentative D call TRBD1 (6 bases). CDR1 is MNHNS, CDR2 SASEGT, per germline. CDR3 length: 14 amino acids. V lost 1 base, J lost 3 bases, and 9 bases lay in between. DNA of the CDR3: TGTGCCAGCAGTGAAGGGACAGCTGACTATGGCTACACCTTC. Its translation is CASSEGTADYGYTF.

The V and J genes are TRBV19 and TRBJ2-5; a possible D gene is TRBD2 (5 bases). Trimming shortened V by 7 bases and J by 5 bases, and 23 bases separated the two germline ends. The length of the CDR3 is 16 residues. Germline lookup yields CDR1 LNHDA and CDR2 SQIVND (reference sequence). The CDR3 is CASTPYLASLVETQYF. CDR3 nucleotides: TGTGCCAGTACTCCTTATTTGGCTAGCCTGGTCGAGACCCAGTACTTC. Complete variable domain (other parts from reference TRBV19 and TRBJ2-5): DGGITQSPKYLFRKEGQNVTLSCEQNLNHDAMYWYRQDPGQGLRLIYYSQIVNDFQKGDIAEGYSVSREKKESFPLTVTSAQKNPTAFYLCASTPYLASLVETQYFGPGTRLLVL.

This clone occurred once. The chain employs TRBV27 and TRBJ1-5, with D hard to call. The CDR3 loop spans 14 amino acids. CDR1 is MNHEY and CDR2 is SMNVEV in the germline V gene (reference sequence). V lost 2 bases, J lost 2 bases, and 7 bases lay in between. CDR3 region: CASSLGGRNQPQHF. DNA of the CDR3: TGTGCCAGCAGTTTAGGAGGTCGCAATCAGCCCCAGCATTTT.

The chain combines TRBV9 with TRBJ2-1, with 8 bases fitting TRBD2. This CDR3 is 20 amino acids long. The trim removed 1 base at V and 6 bases at J, leaving 21 bases unmatched. Germline V gives CDR1 SGDLS, CDR2 YYNGEE. The CDR3 protein is CASSVSPGASGFLGSNEQFF. DNA for the CDR3: TGTGCCAGCAGCGTAAGCCCCGGGGCTAGCGGGTTCCTCGGATCCAATGAGCAGTTCTTC.